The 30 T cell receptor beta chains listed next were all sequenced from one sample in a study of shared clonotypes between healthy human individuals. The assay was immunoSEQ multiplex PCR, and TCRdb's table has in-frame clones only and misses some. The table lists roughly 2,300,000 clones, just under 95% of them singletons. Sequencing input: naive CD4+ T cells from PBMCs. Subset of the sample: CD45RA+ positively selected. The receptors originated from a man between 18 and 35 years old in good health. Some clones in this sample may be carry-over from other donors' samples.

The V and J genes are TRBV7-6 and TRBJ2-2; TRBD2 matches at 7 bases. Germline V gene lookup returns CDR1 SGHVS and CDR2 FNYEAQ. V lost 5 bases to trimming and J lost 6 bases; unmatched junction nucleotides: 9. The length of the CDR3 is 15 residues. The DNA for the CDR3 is TGTGCCAGCAGCGTTCTGGCGGGAGCCCCCGGGGAGCTGTTTTTT. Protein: CASSVLAGAPGELFF. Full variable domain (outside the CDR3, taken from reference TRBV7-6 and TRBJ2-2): GAGVSQSPRYKVTKRGQDVALRCDPISGHVSLYWYRQALGQGPEFLTYFNYEAQQDKSGLPNDRFSAERPEGSISTLTIQRTEQRDSAMYRCASSVLAGAPGELFFGEGSRLTVL.

CDR3 DNA sequence: TGTGCCAGCAGCTTAGAACCCGCCTTAGGTGAGCAGTTCTTC. This codes for CASSLEPALGEQFF. This sequence joins TRBV7-2 and TRBJ2-1; D is ambiguous. This CDR3 spans 14 amino acids. The V gene lost 1 base and the J gene lost 9 bases, with 13 bases spanning the gap. The V gene's germline CDR1 is SGHTA and CDR2 FQGNSA.

The CDR3 DNA reads TGTGCCAGCAGTTTACCTAGCGGAGGCAAAGAGACCCAGTACTTC. It specifies CASSLPSGGKETQYF. The V gene is TRBV28, the J gene TRBJ2-5; 7 bases align to TRBD2. This CDR3 is built from 15 residues. Germline V gene sequence: CDR1 MDHEN, CDR2 SYDVKM. V was clipped by 2 bases and J by 3 bases; unmatched bases: 6.

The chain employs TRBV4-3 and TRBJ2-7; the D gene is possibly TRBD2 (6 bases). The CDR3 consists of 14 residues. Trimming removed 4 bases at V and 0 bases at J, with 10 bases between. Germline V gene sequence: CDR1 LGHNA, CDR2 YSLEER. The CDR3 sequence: CASSPGRGSYEQYF. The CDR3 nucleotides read TGCGCCAGCAGCCCAGGGCGGGGCTCCTACGAGCAGTACTTC.

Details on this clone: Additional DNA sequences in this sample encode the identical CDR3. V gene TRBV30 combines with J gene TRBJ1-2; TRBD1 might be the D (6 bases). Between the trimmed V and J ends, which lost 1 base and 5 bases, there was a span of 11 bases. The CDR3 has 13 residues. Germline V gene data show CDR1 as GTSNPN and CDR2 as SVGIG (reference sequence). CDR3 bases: TGTGCCTGGAGTGGGGGGCAGGGGTATGGCTACACCTTC. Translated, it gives CAWSGGQGYGYTF. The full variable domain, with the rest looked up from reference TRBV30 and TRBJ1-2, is SQTIHQWPATLVQPVGSPLSLECTVEGTSNPNLYWYRQAAGRGLQLLFYSVGIGQISSEVPQNLSASRPQDRQFILSSKKLLLSDSGFYLCAWSGGQGYGYTFGSGTRLTVV.

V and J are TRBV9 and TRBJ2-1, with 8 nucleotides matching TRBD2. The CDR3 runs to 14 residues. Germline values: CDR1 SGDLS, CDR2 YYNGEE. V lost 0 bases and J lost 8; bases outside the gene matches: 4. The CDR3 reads CASSVGGRIDEQFF. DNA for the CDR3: TGTGCCAGCAGCGTAGGCGGGAGGATCGATGAGCAGTTCTTC.

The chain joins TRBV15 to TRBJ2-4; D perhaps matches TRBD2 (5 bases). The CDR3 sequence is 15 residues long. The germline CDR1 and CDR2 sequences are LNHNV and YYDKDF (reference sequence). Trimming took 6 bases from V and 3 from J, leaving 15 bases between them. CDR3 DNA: TGTGCCACCAGTAGTGGGAGAATTGACAAAAACATTCAGTACTTC. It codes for CATSSGRIDKNIQYF.

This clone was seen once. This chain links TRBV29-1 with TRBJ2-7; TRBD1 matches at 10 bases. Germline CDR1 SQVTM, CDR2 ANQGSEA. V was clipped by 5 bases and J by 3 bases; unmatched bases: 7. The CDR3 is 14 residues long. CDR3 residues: CSVPRDRGLYEQYF. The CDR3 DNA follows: TGCAGCGTTCCCCGTGACAGGGGGCTCTACGAGCAGTACTTC.

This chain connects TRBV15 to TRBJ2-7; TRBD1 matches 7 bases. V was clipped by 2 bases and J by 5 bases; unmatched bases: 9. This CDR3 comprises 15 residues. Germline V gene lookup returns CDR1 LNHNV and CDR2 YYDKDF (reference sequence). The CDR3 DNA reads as TGTGCCACCAGCAGACCAGGACAGGATCTCGACGAGCAGTACTTC. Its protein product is CATSRPGQDLDEQYF.

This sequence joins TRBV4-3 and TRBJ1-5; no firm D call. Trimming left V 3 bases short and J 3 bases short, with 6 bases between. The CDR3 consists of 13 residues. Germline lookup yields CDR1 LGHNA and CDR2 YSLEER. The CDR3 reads CASSQGVNQPQHF. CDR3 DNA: TGCGCCAGCAGCCAGGGAGTCAATCAGCCCCAGCATTTT.

DNA of the CDR3: TGTGCCAGCAGCTCTGGGACAGGGGTGCCCGGGGAGCTGTTTTTT. Protein: CASSSGTGVPGELFF. The V and J genes are TRBV7-2 and TRBJ2-2, with 10 bases aligning to TRBD1. Germline V gives CDR1 SGHTA, CDR2 FQGNSA. This CDR3 has 15 amino acids. With V trimmed by 4 bases and J by 6 bases, 5 bases remained unmatched.

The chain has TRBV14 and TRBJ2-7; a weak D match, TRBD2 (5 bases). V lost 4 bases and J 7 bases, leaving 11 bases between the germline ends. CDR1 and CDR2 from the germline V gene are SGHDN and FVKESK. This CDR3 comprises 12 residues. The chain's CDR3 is CASSPSTGEQYF. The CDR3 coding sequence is TGTGCCAGCAGCCCAAGCACGGGGGAGCAGTACTTC.

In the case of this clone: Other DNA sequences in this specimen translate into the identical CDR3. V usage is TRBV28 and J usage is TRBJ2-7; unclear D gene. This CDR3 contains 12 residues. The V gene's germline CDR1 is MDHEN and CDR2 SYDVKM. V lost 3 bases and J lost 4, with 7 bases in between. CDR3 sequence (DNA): TGTGCCAGCAGTTTTAATGCTTACGAGCAGTACTTC. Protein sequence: CASSFNAYEQYF. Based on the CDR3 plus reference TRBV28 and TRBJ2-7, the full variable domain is DVKVTQSSRYLVKRTGEKVFLECVQDMDHENMFWYRQDPGLGLRLIYFSYDVKMKEKGDIPEGYSVSREKKERFSLILESASTNQTSMYLCASSFNAYEQYFGPGTRLTVT.

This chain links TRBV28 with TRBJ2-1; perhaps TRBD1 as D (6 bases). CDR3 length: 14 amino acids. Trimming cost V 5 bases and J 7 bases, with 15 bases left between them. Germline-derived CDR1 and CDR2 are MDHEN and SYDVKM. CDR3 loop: CASSPYREKNEQFF. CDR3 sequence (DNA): TGTGCCAGCAGTCCTTACAGGGAGAAGAATGAGCAGTTCTTC. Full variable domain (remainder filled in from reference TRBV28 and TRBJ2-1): DVKVTQSSRYLVKRTGEKVFLECVQDMDHENMFWYRQDPGLGLRLIYFSYDVKMKEKGDIPEGYSVSREKKERFSLILESASTNQTSMYLCASSPYREKNEQFFGPGTRLTVL.

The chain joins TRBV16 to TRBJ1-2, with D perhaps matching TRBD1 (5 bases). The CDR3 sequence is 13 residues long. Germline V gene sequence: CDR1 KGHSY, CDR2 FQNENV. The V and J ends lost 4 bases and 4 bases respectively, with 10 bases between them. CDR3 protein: CASSLGHSYGYTF. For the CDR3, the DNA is TGTGCCAGCAGCCTCGGACATTCCTATGGCTACACCTTC. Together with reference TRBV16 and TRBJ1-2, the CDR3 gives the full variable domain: GEEVAQTPKHLVRGEGQKAKLYCAPIKGHSYVFWYQQVLKNEFKFLISFQNENVFDETGMPKERFSAKCLPNSPCSLEIQATKLEDSAVYFCASSLGHSYGYTFGSGTRLTVV.

This chain's CDR3 is CASSQVPAYGYTF. CDR3 DNA sequence: TGCGCCAGCAGCCAAGTCCCGGCCTATGGCTACACCTTC. The rearrangement joins TRBV4-1 to TRBJ1-2; no firm D call. The CDR3 has 13 residues. The ends were cut back, 1 base at V and 4 bases at J, with 7 bases in the middle. CDR1 is MGHRA, CDR2 YSYEKL, per germline.

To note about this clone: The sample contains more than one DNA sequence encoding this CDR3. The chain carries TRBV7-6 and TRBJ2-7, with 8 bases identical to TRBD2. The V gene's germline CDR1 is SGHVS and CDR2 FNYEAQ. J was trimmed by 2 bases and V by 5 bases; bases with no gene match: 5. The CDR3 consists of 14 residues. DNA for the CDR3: TGTGCCAGCAGCCGCGGACTAGCAGCCTACGAGCAGTACTTC. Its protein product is CASSRGLAAYEQYF.

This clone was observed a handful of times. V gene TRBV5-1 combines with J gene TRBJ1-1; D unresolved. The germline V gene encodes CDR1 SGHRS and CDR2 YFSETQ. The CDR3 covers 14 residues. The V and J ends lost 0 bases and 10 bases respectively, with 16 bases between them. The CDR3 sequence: CASSLADSEASAFF. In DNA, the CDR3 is TGCGCCAGCAGCTTGGCCGATTCCGAGGCTTCAGCTTTCTTT. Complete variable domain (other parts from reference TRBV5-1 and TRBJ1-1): KAGVTQTPRYLIKTRGQQVTLSCSPISGHRSVSWYQQTPGQGLQFLFEYFSETQRNKGNFPGRFSGRQFSNSRSEMNVSTLELGDSALYLCASSLADSEASAFFGQGTRLTVV.

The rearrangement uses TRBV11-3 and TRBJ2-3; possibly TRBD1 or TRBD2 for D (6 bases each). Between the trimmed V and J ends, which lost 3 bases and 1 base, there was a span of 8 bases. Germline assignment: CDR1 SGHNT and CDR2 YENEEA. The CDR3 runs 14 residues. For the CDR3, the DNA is TGTGCCAGCAGCTTCCGGGGGCGCACAGATACGCAGTATTTT. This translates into CASSFRGRTDTQYF.

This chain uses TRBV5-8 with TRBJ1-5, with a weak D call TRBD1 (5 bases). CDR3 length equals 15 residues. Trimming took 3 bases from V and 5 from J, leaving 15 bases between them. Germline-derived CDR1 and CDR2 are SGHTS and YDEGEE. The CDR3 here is CASSSGGFADQPQHF. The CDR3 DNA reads TGTGCCAGCAGCTCGGGGGGGTTTGCGGATCAGCCCCAGCATTTT.

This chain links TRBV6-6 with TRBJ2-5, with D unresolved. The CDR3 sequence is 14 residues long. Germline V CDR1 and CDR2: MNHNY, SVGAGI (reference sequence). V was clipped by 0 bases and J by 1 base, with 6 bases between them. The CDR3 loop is CASSYSTTQETQYF. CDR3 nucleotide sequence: TGTGCCAGCAGTTACTCGACAACCCAAGAGACCCAGTACTTC.

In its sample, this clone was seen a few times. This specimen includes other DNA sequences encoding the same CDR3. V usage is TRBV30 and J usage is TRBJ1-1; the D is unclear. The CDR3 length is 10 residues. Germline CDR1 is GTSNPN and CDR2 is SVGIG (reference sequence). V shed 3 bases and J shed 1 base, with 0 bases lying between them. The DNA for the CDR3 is TGTGCCTGGAGGAACACTGAAGCTTTCTTT. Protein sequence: CAWRNTEAFF.

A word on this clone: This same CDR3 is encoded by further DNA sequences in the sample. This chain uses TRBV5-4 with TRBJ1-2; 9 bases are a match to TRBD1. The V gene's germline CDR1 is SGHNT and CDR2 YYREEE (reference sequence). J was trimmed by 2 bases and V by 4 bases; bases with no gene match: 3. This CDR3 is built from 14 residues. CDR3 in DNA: TGTGCCAGCAGCCCTGGACAGGGGAACTATGGCTACACCTTC. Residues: CASSPGQGNYGYTF. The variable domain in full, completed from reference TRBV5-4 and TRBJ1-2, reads ETGVTQSPTHLIKTRGQQVTLRCSSQSGHNTVSWYQQALGQGPQFIFQYYREEENGRGNFPPRFSGLQFPNYSSELNVNALELDDSALYLCASSPGQGNYGYTFGSGTRLTVV.

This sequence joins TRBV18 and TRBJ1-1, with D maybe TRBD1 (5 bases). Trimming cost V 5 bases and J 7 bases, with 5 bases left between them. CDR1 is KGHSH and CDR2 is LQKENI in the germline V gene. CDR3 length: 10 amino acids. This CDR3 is CASSDSEAFF. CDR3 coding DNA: TGTGCCAGCTCAGACAGTGAAGCTTTCTTT.

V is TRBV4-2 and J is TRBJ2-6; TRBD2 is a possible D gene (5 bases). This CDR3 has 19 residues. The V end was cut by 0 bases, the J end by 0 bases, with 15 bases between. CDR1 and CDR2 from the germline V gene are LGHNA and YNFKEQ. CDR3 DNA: TGTGCCAGCAGCCAAGATCGCGGGTCCACCACCTCTGGGGCCAACGTCCTGACTTTC. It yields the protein CASSQDRGSTTSGANVLTF.

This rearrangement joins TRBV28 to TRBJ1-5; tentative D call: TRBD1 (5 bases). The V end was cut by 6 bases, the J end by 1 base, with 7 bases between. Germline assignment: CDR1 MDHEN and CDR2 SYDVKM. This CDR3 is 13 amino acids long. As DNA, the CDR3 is TGTGCCAGCAGGGGACCGAGCAATCAGCCCCAGCATTTT. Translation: CASRGPSNQPQHF.

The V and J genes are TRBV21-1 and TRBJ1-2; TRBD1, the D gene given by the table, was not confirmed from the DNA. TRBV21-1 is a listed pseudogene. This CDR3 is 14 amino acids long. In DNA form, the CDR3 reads TGTGCCAGCAGCAAGGGACAGGGGGGTTATGGCTACACCTTC. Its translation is CASSKGQGGYGYTF.

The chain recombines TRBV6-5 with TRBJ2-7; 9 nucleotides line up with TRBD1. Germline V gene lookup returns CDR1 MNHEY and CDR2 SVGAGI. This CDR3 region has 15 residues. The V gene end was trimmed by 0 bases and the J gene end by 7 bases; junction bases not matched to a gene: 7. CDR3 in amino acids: CASSYSTGGRGEQYF. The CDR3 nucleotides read TGTGCCAGCAGTTACTCTACAGGGGGCAGGGGGGAGCAGTACTTC.

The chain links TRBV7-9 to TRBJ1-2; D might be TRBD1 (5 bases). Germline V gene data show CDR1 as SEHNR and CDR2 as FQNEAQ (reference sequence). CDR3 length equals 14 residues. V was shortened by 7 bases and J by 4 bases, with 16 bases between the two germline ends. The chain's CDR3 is CASTVGLRFYGYTF. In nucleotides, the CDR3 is TGTGCCAGCACCGTGGGACTCCGATTCTATGGCTACACCTTC. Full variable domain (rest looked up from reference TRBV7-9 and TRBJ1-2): DTGVSQNPRHKITKRGQNVTFRCDPISEHNRLYWYRQTLGQGPEFLTYFQNEAQLEKSRLLSDRFSAERPKGSFSTLEIQRTEQGDSAMYLCASTVGLRFYGYTFGSGTRLTVV.

Here the CDR3 reads CASRGPGQGDGYTF. In nucleotides, the CDR3 is TGTGCCAGCAGGGGACCGGGACAGGGGGATGGCTACACCTTC. The V gene is TRBV28, the J gene TRBJ1-2; 11 bases line up with TRBD1. The germline V gene encodes CDR1 MDHEN and CDR2 SYDVKM. The CDR3 runs to 14 residues. J lost 6 bases, V lost 6 bases, and 6 bases had no gene match.